Below, one T cell receptor (beta chain) is given with its context. The germline V gene encodes CDR1 SGDLS and CDR2 YYNGEE. Trimming left V 2 bases short and J 1 base short, with 12 bases between. The CDR3 spans 15 residues. The data were obtained in a study of blood T cell repertoires in COVID-19. Study at large: Sites across the United States, Italy and Spain contributed samples from acute and convalescent COVID-19. Sources were T cells, B-cell-depleted T cells, or PBMCs; the material itself was cDNA or gDNA.

Study processing details: It was from reference gene primer amplification that nucleated cell counts were estimated. Sequenced by immunoSEQ multiplex PCR; TCRdb stores in-frame clones only, minus some. The D gene and trimming were derived from the DNA, and the V and J assignments and clone size from that table. The data hold 66,000 or so clones, with more than 70% observed a single time. The rearrangement links TRBV9 to TRBJ2-5, with a weak D call TRBD1 (6 bases). The sequencing input was peripheral blood. This clonotype was sampled from a middle-aged man with active COVID-19. The CDR3 sequence: CASSVNWDTQETQYF. CDR3 DNA sequence: TGTGCCAGCAGCGTTAACTGGGACACCCAAGAGACCCAGTACTTC. Combining the CDR3 with reference TRBV9 and TRBJ2-5 gives the whole variable domain DSGVTQTPKHLITATGQRVTLRCSPRSGDLSVYWYQQSLDQGLQFLIQYYNGEERAKGNILERFSAQQFPDLHSELNLSSLELGDSALYFCASSVNWDTQETQYFGPGTRLLVL.